This T cell receptor (beta chain) was captured by sequencing in a study of human T cells and chemical hapten exposure. This clonotype was detected a few times. Germline V gives CDR1 WSHSY, CDR2 SAAADI. The V end lost 1 base, the J end lost 2 bases, and 18 bases lay between the germline ends. CDR3 size: 17 residues. The study's library attached unique molecular identifiers to single cDNA molecules. Under the authors' procedure: Samples held a median of roughly 100,000 TCRs, range 23,224–690,600. MiXCR was run by TCRdb on the RACE reads, yielding one entry per CDR3 protein. These V and J calls derive from TCRdb rather than the authors' analysis. The sample lists 30,000 or so distinct CDR3 sequences, nearly 7.5% occurring once. Indicated time point: healthy volunteer bleed at 2 weeks. It was unfractionated whole blood from which total RNA was extracted.

The receptor comes from a human donor in good health. Some clones in this sample may be carry-over from other donors' samples. Material: whole blood. The chain carries TRBV10-2 and TRBJ2-7; TRBD2 might be the D (6 bases). The CDR3 bases are TGCGCCAGCAGTGAGTACCGCCCGGGACTCCTACCCTACGAGCAGTACTTC. Its protein product is CASSEYRPGLLPYEQYF.